This T cell receptor (beta chain) was found in a study of OX40 agonist ivuxolimab in advanced cancers. Overall study: Given to patients was ivuxolimab, an agonistic anti-OX40 (CD134) antibody. Two cutaneous melanoma patients and one hepatocellular carcinoma patient, three in all, had partial responses. Notes on the study in general: Relative to CD4+ cells, CD8+ T cells on average had more expanded clones.

Germline V gene sequence: CDR1 MRHNA, CDR2 SNTAGT. This CDR3 region has 15 residues. Trimming cost V 8 bases and J 3 bases, with 16 bases left between them. Remarks on this clone: Its antigen is still unknown.

Profiling relied on immunoSEQ multiplex PCR, and the TCRdb table lists in-frame clones only, not all of them. Seen here are 70,000 to 95,000 clones, around nine tenths observed once, and the top ten hold 5.5% to 8%. The chain carries TRBV6-4 and TRBJ1-4; a possible D gene is TRBD1 (6 bases). This TCR derives from an adult with an advanced solid tumor such as melanoma, head and neck, liver or kidney cancer. The sample in question was CD4+ or CD8+ T cells sorted from blood, obtained in a trial of the OX40 agonist ivuxolimab. CDR3 sequence: CASDTPKGANEKLFF. The CDR3 region has the DNA TGTGCCAGCGACACACCCAAGGGGGCTAATGAAAAACTGTTTTTT.